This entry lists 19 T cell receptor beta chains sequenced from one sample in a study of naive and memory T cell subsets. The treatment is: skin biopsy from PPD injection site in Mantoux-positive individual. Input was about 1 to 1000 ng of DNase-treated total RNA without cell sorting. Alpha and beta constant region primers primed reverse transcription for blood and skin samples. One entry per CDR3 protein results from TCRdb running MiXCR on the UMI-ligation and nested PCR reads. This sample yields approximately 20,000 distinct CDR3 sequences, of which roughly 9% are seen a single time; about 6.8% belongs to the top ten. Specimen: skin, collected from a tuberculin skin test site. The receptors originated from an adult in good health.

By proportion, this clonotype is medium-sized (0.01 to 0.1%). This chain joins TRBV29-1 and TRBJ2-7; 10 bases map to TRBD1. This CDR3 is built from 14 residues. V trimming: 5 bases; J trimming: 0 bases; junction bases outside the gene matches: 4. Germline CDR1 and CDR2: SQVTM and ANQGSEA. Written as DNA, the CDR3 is TGCAGCGTTTTGACAGGGGGCTACTCCTACGAGCAGTACTTC. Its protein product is CSVLTGGYSYEQYF.

CDR3 sequence (DNA): TGTGCCAGCAGTGCAAGACTAGCGGGAGGGAGAGATACGCAGTATTTT. Its protein product is CASSARLAGGRDTQYF. The chain joins TRBV28 to TRBJ2-3, with 14 bases fitting TRBD2. The CDR3 is 16 residues long. The germline V gene encodes CDR1 MDHEN and CDR2 SYDVKM. Trimming removed 5 bases from V and 5 bases from J; junction bases left unmatched: 6.

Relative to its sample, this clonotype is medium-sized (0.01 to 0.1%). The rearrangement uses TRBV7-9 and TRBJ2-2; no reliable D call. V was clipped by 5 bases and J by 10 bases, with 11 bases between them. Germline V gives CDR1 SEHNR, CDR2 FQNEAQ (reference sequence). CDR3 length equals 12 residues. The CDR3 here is CASSLDSPELFF. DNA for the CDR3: TGTGCCAGCAGCCTTGACTCCCCGGAGCTGTTTTTT.

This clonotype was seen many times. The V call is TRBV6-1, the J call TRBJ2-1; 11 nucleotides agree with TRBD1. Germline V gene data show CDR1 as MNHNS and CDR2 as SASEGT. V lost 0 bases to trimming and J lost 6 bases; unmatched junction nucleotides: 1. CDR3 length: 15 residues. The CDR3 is CASSEAGTGGNEQFF. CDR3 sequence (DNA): TGTGCCAGCAGTGAAGCCGGGACAGGGGGCAATGAGCAGTTCTTC.

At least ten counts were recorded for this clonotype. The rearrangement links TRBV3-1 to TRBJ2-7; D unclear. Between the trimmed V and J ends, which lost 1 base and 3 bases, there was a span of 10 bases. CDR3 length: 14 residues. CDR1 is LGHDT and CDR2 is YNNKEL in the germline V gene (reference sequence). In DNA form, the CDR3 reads TGTGCCAGCAGCCAAGCCGGTAACGTCTACGAGCAGTACTTC. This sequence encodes CASSQAGNVYEQYF.

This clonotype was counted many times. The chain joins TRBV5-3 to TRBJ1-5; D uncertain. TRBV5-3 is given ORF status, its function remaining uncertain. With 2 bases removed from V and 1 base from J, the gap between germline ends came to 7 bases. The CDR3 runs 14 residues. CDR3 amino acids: CARSFGLSNQPQHF. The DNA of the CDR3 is TGTGCCAGAAGCTTCGGGTTGAGCAATCAGCCCCAGCATTTT.

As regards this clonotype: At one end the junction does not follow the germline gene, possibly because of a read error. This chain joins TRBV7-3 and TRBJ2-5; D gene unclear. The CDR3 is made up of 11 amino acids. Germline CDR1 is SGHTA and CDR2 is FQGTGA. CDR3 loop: CASSVTETQYF. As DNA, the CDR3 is TGTGCCAGCAGCGTAACAGAGACCCAGTACTTC.

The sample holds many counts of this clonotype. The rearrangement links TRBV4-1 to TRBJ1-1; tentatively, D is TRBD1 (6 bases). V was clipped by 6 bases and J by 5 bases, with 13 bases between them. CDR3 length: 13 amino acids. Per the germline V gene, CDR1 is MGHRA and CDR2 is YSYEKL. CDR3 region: CASRPQGRTEAFF. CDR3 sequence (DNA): TGCGCCAGCAGACCACAGGGAAGAACTGAAGCTTTCTTT.

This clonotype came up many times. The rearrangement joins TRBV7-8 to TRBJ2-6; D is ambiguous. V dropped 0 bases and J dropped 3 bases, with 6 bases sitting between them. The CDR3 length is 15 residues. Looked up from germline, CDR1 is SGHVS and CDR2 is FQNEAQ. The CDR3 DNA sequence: TGTGCCAGCAGCTTAGCAGGGCTTGGGGCCAACGTCCTGACTTTC. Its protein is CASSLAGLGANVLTF.

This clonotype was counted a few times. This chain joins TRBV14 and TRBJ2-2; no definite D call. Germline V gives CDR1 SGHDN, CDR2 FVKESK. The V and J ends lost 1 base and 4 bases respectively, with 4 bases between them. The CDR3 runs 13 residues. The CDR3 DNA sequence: TGTGCCAGCAGCCAAGTTGGCACCGGGGAGCTGTTTTTT. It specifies CASSQVGTGELFF.

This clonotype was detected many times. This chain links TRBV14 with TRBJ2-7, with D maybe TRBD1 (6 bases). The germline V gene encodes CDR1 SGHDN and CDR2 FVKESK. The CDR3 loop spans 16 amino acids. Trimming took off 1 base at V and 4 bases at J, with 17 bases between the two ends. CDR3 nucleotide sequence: TGTGCCAGCAGCCAAGCATCGGGACAAGGGGAGTACGAGCAGTACTTC. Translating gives CASSQASGQGEYEQYF.

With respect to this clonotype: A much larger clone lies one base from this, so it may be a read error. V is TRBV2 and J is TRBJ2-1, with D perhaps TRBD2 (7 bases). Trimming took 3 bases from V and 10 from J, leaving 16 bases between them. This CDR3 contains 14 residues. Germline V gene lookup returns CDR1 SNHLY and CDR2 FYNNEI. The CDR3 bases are TGTGCCAGCAGTGAGTGGGGGGGCCGGGGAGAGCAGTTCTTC. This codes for CASSEWGGRGEQFF.

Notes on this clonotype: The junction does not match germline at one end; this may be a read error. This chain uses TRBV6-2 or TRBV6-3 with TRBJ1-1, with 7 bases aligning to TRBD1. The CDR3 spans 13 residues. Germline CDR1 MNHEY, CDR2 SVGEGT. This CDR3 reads CASSMTGNAEAFF. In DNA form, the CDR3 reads TGTGCCAGCAGCATGACAGGGAACGCTGAAGCTTTCTTT.

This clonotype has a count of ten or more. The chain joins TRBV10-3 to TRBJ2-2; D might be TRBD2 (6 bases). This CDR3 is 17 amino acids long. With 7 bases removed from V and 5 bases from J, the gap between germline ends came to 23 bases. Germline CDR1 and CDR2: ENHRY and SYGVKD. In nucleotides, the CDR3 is TGTGCCATCAAGATAACCAGCGGGCAGGTGGGGACCGGGGAGCTGTTTTTT. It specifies CAIKITSGQVGTGELFF.

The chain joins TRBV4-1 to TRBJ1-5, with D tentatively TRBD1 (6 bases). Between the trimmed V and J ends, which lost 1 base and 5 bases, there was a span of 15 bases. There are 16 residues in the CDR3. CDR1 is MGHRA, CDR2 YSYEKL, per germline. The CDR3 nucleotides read TGCGCCAGCAGCCAAGTCGCGGGGGGCGAGGATCAGCCCCAGCATTTT. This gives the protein CASSQVAGGEDQPQHF.

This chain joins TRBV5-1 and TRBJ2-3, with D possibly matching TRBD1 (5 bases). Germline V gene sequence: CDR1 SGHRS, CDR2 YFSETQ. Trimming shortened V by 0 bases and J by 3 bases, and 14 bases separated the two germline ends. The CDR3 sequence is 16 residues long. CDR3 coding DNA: TGCGCCAGCAGCTTGGTGGCAGGGTCCGAAACAGATACGCAGTATTTT. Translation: CASSLVAGSETDTQYF.

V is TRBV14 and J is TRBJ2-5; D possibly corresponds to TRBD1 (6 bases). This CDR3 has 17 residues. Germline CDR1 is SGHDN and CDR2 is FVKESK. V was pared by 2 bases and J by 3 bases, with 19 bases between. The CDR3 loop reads CASSQRPTLRGKETQYF. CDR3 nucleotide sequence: TGTGCCAGCAGCCAAAGACCTACCCTGAGGGGGAAAGAGACCCAGTACTTC.

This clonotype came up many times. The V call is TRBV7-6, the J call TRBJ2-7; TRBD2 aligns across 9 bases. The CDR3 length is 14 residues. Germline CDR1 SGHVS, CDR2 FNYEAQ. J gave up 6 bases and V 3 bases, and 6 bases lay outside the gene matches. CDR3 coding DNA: TGTGCCAGCAGCTTTAGCGGGAGTAATTCCGAGCAGTACTTC. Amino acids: CASSFSGSNSEQYF.

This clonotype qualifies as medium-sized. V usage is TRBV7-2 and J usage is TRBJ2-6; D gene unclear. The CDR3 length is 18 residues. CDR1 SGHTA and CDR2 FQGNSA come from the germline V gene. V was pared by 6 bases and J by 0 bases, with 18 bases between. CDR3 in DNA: TGTGCCAGCAGTCCCTACGGGCACCAGAACTCTGGGGCCAACGTCCTGACTTTC. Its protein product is CASSPYGHQNSGANVLTF.